The present T cell receptor beta chain was sequenced within a study of blood T cell repertoires in COVID-19. On the study more broadly: Italy, Spain and the United States were the sources of the convalescent and acute COVID-19 samples. In each case, the material was cDNA or gDNA derived from T cells, B-cell-depleted T cells, or PBMCs.

In germline, CDR1 is KGHSH, CDR2 LQKENI. Trimming pared 2 bases from V and 5 bases from J, leaving 16 bases between. The CDR3 has 15 residues. Per the original methods: Estimated nucleated cell counts came from reference gene primer amplification. Generated by immunoSEQ multiplex PCR, the TCRdb table keeps only in-frame clones and is missing some. V, J and clone size were drawn from that table, and D and trimming were deduced from the DNA. Among some 64,000 clones, less than 85% were seen once, and the ten largest hold about 20%. The specimen sequenced was peripheral blood. The TCR was taken from a man aged 60-69 years with acute or convalescent COVID-19. The V call is TRBV18, the J call TRBJ2-7, with D possibly TRBD1 on 6 matching bases. The CDR3: CASSPSRKQGNEQYF. CDR3 bases: TGTGCCAGCTCACCATCAAGGAAACAGGGCAACGAGCAGTACTTC.